This T cell receptor (beta chain) originates from a study of yellow fever vaccine responses in identical twins. After removal of 1 base from V and 1 base from J, the junction contained 2 bases not matched to a gene. This CDR3 has 15 residues. Germline lookup yields CDR1 LNHNV and CDR2 YYDKDF (reference sequence). TCRdb redid the calling of the RT-PCR reads with MiXCR, one entry per CDR3 protein. Seen here are about 620 distinct CDR3 sequences, 75% to 90% observed once, and the top ten hold about 13%. This sequence joins TRBV15 and TRBJ1-1, with TRBD1 matching over 8 bases. Sequencing was performed on T cells from blood (PBMCs), unsorted or a sorted subset (not recorded which), taken before or after yellow fever vaccination (not recorded which). The TCR comes from a female donor who received the yellow fever vaccine. CDR3 protein: CATSRGGTGNTEAFF. CDR3 DNA: TGTGCCACCAGCAGAGGCGGGACAGGGAACACTGAAGCTTTCTTT.